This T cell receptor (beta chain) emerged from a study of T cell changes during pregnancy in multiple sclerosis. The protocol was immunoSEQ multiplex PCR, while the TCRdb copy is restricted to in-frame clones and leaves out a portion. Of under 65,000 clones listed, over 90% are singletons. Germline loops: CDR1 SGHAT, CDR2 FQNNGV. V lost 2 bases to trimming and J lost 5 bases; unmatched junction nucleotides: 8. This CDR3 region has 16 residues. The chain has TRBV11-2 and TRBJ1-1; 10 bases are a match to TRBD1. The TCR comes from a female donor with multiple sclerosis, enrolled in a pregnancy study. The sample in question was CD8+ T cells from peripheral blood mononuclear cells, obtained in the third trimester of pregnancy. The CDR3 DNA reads TGTGCCAGCAGCTTAACCGGGGACAGGGGTCGAACTGAAGCTTTCTTT. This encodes CASSLTGDRGRTEAFF.